This T cell receptor (beta chain) is drawn from a study of T cell responses to AZD1222 COVID-19 vaccine. Whole-study results and caveats: White British donors predominated, females outnumbered males, and clonal diversity was possibly underestimated.

CDR3 length: 12 amino acids. Per germline, CDR1 MNHEY and CDR2 SVGAGI. The ends were cut back, 10 bases at V and 7 bases at J, with 17 bases in the middle. Repertoires were generated with immunoSEQ multiplex PCR, while TCRdb's copy carries only in-frame clones and drops some. The sample shows 150,000 to 200,000 clones, 80% to 95% of them seen only once. Notes on this clone: Its specificity is unknown.

The J gene is TRBJ2-7, the V gene TRBV6-5, with D unresolved. The sequence derives from an adult who received the AZD1222 COVID-19 vaccine. This specimen was peripheral blood, taken 28 days after the second AZD1222 dose. In nucleotides, the CDR3 is TGTGCCACCGGTGCTAAATGGCGAGAGCAGTACTTC. Protein: CATGAKWREQYF.